Included here is one T cell receptor beta chain sequence, with context. It lacks a known antigen. Within one base of it there is no much larger clone, and no base qualities were kept. This record comes from a study of beta chain features in type 1 diabetes (dated 2018 in TCRdb). Study-level background: Mean age, gender distribution, total cell number and subset yield did not differ between patients and healthy donors. A total of 100 million to 140 million sorted cells were examined across all samples, and the number of cells per subset was strongly correlated with RNA yield. In the study, recently diagnosed type 1 diabetes patients and matched healthy donors were compared on the TCRB repertoires of their sorted circulating CD4+ T cell subsets. Regulatory and stem cell-like memory subsets were obtained from only 8 patients and roughly 8 healthy donors, while naive and central memory subsets were obtained from all 30 or so donors.

Counted from cysteine to phenylalanine, this CDR3 has 15 amino acids. The sequence is cut down to CDR3 DNA, 45 bases in frame from base 1. The junction carries 22 bases between V and J, which are trimmed by 3 bases and 10 bases respectively. The germline V gene gives CDR1 as KGHSH and CDR2 as LQKENI. Overall results and qualifications from the work: Because cDNA rather than genomic DNA was sequenced, highly expressing activated cells could have been over-represented, although no difference in activation and CD3 levels was found between groups. Naive, central memory and regulatory TCRB repertoires appeared more similar among patients than among healthy donors. Shorter templates might be favored by PCR, yet because patient and control samples were amplified and corrected together, any such skew would affect both groups equally. At VDJ recombination sites, patients with type 1 diabetes made fewer insertions and deleted more nucleotides, a pattern implying thymic rearrangement abnormalities. A moderate but significant shortening of TCRB CDR3 length was observed in type 1 diabetes patients in all four CD4+ subsets. HLA sub-analyses involved small numbers of individuals, so any influence of HLA type on TCRB rearrangement remained unresolved.

Each donor gave one peripheral blood draw, averaging approximately 110 mL, which was collected into heparinised tubes. Using a panel that included CD45RO, CCR7, CD25, CD127, CD95 and CD27, naive, central memory, regulatory and stem cell-like memory CD4+ T cells were sorted on a BD FACSAria II. A purity above 95% was achieved for all sorted populations. PBMCs were isolated immediately by Lymphoprep density gradient centrifugation and stained directly without culture. So that batch effects would be minimized, each experiment stained and sorted samples in pairs, pairing one healthy donor with one patient. The entire amount of isolated RNA was reverse transcribed using the High Capacity cDNA Reverse Transcription Kit, so the sequenced TCRB transcripts were expressed ones. Deep immunoSEQ sequencing was performed on naive, central memory and regulatory T cell samples, with an average of about 3.57 million total reads per sample. After sorted cells were lysed in RLT buffer, RNA was extracted with DNase-treated RNeasy Micro or Mini kits, with the choice depending on cell number. To prevent cross-contamination, each cell subset was processed individually, whereas patient and healthy donor samples were processed jointly. TCRB sequences were amplified from cDNA with the immunoSEQ multiplex PCR, producing 87-bp fragments spanning the CDR3 region. Sequencing of the amplicons was done on the Illumina HiSeq platform. Concerning the study's data processing: Synthetic template baselines were used to correct PCR bias computationally, reads within Hamming distance 2 were collapsed together, and singletons that could not be merged were discarded. Reads were aligned to IMGT to assign V, D and J genes, CDR3 length, and insertions or deletions at six rearrangement sites. Within each subset, clonotype counts were normalized to sorted cell number, and only after that were true diversity and Gini coefficients computed with the tcR R package. The overlap coefficient, calculated on TCRB nucleotide sequences, was used to quantify repertoire sharing. Out-of-frame TCRB sequences from naive cells were analyzed to stand in for the pre-selection repertoire. The immuneACCESS repertoire file appears here via TCRdb, limited to in-frame rearrangements. These files lack a portion of the clones; in checked studies, under half of the deficit traces to unresolved V genes, and the cause of the others is not known. For V, J and clone size, that table is used; D and trimming come from the DNA. In all, the sample holds hundreds of thousands of clones, and roughly 13% of those were seen once. Less than 0.02% of the sample rests with the top ten.

This TCR was recovered from a young man with type 1 diabetes. The chain joins TRBV18 to TRBJ2-7; TRBD1 is possibly the D segment (7 matching bases). The specimen was naive CD4+ T cells from blood. In light of the paper, this sample's cell subset or site label describes: true naive CD4+ T cells. The CDR3: CASSPNLRDRAGQYF. DNA sequence: TGTGCCAGCTCACCCAATCTGCGGGACAGAGCTGGCCAGTACTTC.